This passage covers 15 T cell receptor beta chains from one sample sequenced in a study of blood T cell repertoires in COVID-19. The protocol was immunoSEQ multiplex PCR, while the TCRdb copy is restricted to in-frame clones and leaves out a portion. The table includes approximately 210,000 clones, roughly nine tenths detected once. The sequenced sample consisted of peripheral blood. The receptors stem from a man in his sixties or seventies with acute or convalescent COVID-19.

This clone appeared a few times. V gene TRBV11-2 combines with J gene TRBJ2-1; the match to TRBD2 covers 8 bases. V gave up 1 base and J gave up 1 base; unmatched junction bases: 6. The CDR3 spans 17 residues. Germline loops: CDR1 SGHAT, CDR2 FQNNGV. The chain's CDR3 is CASSLGSGSGSYNEQFF. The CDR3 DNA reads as TGTGCCAGCAGCTTAGGCAGCGGGAGCGGGTCCTACAATGAGCAGTTCTTC.

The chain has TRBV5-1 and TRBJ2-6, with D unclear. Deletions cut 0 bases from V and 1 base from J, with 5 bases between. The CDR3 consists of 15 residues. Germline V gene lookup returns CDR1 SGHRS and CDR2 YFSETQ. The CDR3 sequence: CASSLDGSGANVLTF. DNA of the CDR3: TGCGCCAGCAGCTTGGACGGTTCTGGGGCCAACGTCCTGACTTTC.

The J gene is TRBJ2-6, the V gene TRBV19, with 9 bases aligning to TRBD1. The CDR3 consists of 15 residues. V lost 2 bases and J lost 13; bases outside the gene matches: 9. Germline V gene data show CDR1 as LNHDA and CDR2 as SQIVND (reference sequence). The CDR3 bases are TGTGCCAGTAGTATAACCACCGGGACAGGGCGGGTCCTGACTTTC. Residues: CASSITTGTGRVLTF. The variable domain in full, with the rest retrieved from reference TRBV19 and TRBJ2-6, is DGGITQSPKYLFRKEGQNVTLSCEQNLNHDAMYWYRQDPGQGLRLIYYSQIVNDFQKGDIAEGYSVSREKKESFPLTVTSAQKNPTAFYLCASSITTGTGRVLTFGAGSRLTVL.

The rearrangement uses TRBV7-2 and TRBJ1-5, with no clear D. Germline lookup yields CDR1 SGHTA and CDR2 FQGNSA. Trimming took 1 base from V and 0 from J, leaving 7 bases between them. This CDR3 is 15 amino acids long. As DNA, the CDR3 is TGTGCCAGCAGCTTAGTGGCTTATAGCAATCAGCCCCAGCATTTT. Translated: CASSLVAYSNQPQHF.

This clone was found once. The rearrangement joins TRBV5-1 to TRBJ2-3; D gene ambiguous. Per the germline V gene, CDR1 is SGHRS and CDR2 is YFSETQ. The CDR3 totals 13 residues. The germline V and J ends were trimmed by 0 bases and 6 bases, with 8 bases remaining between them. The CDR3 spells CASSLATSDTQYF. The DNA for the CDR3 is TGCGCCAGCAGCTTGGCCACTTCGGATACGCAGTATTTT.

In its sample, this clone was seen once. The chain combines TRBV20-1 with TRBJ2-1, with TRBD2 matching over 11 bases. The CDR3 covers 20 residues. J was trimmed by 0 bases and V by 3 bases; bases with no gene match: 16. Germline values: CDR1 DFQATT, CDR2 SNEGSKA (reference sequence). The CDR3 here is CSASFRLAGNPGPSYNEQFF. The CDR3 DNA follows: TGCAGTGCTAGTTTTAGACTAGCGGGAAACCCGGGCCCCTCCTACAATGAGCAGTTCTTC.

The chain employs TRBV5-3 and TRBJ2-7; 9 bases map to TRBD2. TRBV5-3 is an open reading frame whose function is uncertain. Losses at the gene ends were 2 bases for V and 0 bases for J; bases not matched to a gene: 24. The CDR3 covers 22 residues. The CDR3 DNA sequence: TGTGCCAGAAGCTTCGATCTCCCCCCCGCCAGCGGGAGGCGAGAGGCCTCCTACGAGCAGTACTTC. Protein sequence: CARSFDLPPASGRREASYEQYF.

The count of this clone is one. The CDR3 sequence: CASSFRSSRGTEAFF. In nucleotides, the CDR3 is TGTGCCAGCAGTTTCCGGTCATCGAGAGGCACTGAAGCTTTCTTT. This chain links TRBV27 with TRBJ1-1; D not certain. Trimming removed 3 bases at V and 4 bases at J, with 15 bases between. CDR1 MNHEY and CDR2 SMNVEV come from the germline V gene (reference sequence). This CDR3 region has 15 residues.

This chain's CDR3 is CASSRDRSYNEQFF. As DNA, the CDR3 is TGCGCCAGCAGCCGAGACAGAAGCTACAATGAGCAGTTCTTC. The V gene is TRBV5-1, the J gene TRBJ2-1; maybe TRBD1 (5 bases). Per the germline V gene, CDR1 is SGHRS and CDR2 is YFSETQ. Trimming left V 4 bases short and J 3 bases short, with 11 bases between. The CDR3 has 14 residues.

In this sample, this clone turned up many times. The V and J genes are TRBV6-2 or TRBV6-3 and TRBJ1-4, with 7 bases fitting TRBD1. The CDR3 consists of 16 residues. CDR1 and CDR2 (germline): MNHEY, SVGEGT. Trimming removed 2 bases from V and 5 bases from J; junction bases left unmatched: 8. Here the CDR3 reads CASSYDWGQRNEKLFF. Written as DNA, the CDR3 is TGTGCCAGCAGTTACGACTGGGGACAGCGGAATGAAAAACTGTTTTTT.

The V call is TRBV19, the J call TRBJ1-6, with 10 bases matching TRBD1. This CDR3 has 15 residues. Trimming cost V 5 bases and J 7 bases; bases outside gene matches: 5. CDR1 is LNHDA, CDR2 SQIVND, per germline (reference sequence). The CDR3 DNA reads TGTGCCAGTAGTGTATGGACAGGGGGAAATTCACCCCTCCACTTT. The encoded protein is CASSVWTGGNSPLHF.

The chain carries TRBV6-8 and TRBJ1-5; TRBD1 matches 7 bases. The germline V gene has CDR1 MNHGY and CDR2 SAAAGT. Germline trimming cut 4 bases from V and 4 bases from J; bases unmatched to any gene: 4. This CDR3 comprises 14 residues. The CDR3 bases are TGTGCCAGCAGTTCCACGGACAGGAATCAGCCCCAGCATTTT. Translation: CASSSTDRNQPQHF.

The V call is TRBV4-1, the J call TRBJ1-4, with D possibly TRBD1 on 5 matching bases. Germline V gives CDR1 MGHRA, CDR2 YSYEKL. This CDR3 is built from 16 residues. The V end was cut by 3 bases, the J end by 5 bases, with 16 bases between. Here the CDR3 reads CASSQGYRPGNEKLFF. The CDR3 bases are TGCGCCAGCAGCCAGGGTTACAGGCCTGGAAATGAAAAACTGTTTTTT.

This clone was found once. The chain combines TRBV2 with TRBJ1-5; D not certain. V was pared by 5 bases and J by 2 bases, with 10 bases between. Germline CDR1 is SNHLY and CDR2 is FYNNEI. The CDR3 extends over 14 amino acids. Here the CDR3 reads CASSRSPRNQPQHF. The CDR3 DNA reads TGTGCCAGCAGTCGGAGCCCACGCAATCAGCCCCAGCATTTT. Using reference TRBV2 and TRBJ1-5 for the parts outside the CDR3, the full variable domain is EPEVTQTPSHQVTQMGQEVILRCVPISNHLYFYWYRQILGQKVEFLVSFYNNEISEKSEIFDDQFSVERPDGSNFTLKIRSTKLEDSAMYFCASSRSPRNQPQHFGDGTRLSIL.

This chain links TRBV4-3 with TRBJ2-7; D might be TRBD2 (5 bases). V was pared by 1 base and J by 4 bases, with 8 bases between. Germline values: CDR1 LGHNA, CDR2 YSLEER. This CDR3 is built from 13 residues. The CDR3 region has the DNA TGCGCCAGCAGCCAAGTCCGAGGGTACGAGCAGTACTTC. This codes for CASSQVRGYEQYF.